The next 9 T cell receptor beta chains were all read from a single sample in a study of blood T cell repertoires in COVID-19. Assay: immunoSEQ multiplex PCR; the TCRdb copy retains only in-frame clones and omits some. The table shows 110,000 or so clones, with 85% occurring only once. Sequenced input: peripheral blood. These receptors were obtained from a human donor in a cohort sampled during active COVID-19.

CDR3 coding DNA: TGTGCCAGCAGCTTAAATGGACAGGGTGTTTCGGCTGAAGCTTTCTTT. Amino acids: CASSLNGQGVSAEAFF. This chain uses TRBV11-2 with TRBJ1-1; 8 bases map to TRBD1. CDR1 is SGHAT and CDR2 is FQNNGV in the germline V gene. The CDR3 loop spans 16 amino acids. After removal of 2 bases from V and 6 bases from J, the junction contained 11 bases not matched to a gene.

The genes are TRBV28 and TRBJ1-4; D is unclear. CDR3 size: 15 residues. The germline V gene has CDR1 MDHEN and CDR2 SYDVKM. Between the trimmed V and J ends, which lost 5 bases and 6 bases, there was a span of 16 bases. This CDR3 reads CASSHLSQSDEKLFF. Written as DNA, the CDR3 is TGTGCCAGCAGTCACCTCAGCCAGAGCGATGAAAAACTGTTTTTT.

The CDR3 region is CASSQVTGGTGELFF. The CDR3 DNA reads as TGTGCCAGCAGCCAAGTAACGGGGGGCACCGGGGAGCTGTTTTTT. This rearrangement joins TRBV3-1 (or the pseudogene TRBV3-2) to TRBJ2-2; TRBD2 aligns across 7 bases. The V segment lost 1 base and the J segment 4 bases; nucleotides outside the gene matches: 3. The CDR3 sequence is 15 residues long. CDR1 is LGHDT, CDR2 YNNKEL, per germline (reference sequence).

This clone was seen only a few times. CDR3 sequence: CASSKSVGTGGDIQYF. The CDR3, as DNA: TGTGCCAGCAGCAAGAGTGTGGGGACAGGGGGTGACATTCAGTACTTC. The chain links TRBV5-4 to TRBJ2-4; 11 bases fit TRBD1. Germline V gene sequence: CDR1 SGHNT, CDR2 YYREEE (reference sequence). Germline trimming cut 4 bases from V and 8 bases from J; bases unmatched to any gene: 11. The CDR3 has 16 residues.

The V gene is TRBV9, the J gene TRBJ2-1, with D possibly matching TRBD2 (6 bases). The germline V and J ends were trimmed by 2 bases and 7 bases, with 13 bases remaining between them. This CDR3 has 14 amino acids. CDR1 is SGDLS and CDR2 is YYNGEE in the germline V gene. Here the CDR3 reads CASSVSGTWNEQFF. The CDR3 DNA follows: TGTGCCAGCAGCGTTTCAGGGACTTGGAATGAGCAGTTCTTC.

The V gene is TRBV3-1 (or the pseudogene TRBV3-2), the J gene TRBJ2-7, with 9 bases aligning to TRBD1. The CDR3 length is 14 residues. V was clipped by 3 bases and J by 3 bases; unmatched bases: 3. Per the germline V gene, CDR1 is LGHDT and CDR2 is YNNKEL (reference sequence). CDR3 in amino acids: CASSQPGQGYEQYF. The CDR3 nucleotides read TGTGCCAGCAGCCAGCCGGGACAGGGCTACGAGCAGTACTTC.

The chain joins TRBV5-1 to TRBJ1-1; D not resolved. With 1 base removed from V and 0 bases from J, the gap between germline ends came to 7 bases. Germline CDR1 is SGHRS and CDR2 is YFSETQ. CDR3 size: 14 residues. The CDR3 spells CASSLFGMNTEAFF. The CDR3 DNA reads as TGCGCCAGCAGCTTGTTCGGTATGAACACTGAAGCTTTCTTT.

DNA for the CDR3: TGTGCCAGTAGTAGTAGCGGGGGGACCCACAATGAGCAGTTCTTC. Translation gives CASSSSGGTHNEQFF. The gene calls are TRBV19 and TRBJ2-1, with 10 bases matching TRBD2. CDR1 is LNHDA and CDR2 is SQIVND in the germline V gene (reference sequence). CDR3 length: 15 residues. With V trimmed by 4 bases and J by 5 bases, 5 bases remained unmatched.

In this sample, this clone turned up once. V gene TRBV10-3 combines with J gene TRBJ2-2; 7 nucleotides agree with TRBD2. The CDR3 covers 15 residues. Trimming removed 5 bases from V and 0 bases from J; junction bases left unmatched: 3. Germline-derived CDR1 and CDR2 are ENHRY and SYGVKD. CDR3 nucleotides: TGTGCCATCAGTCCGGGGGGACCGAACACCGGGGAGCTGTTTTTT. Protein sequence: CAISPGGPNTGELFF.